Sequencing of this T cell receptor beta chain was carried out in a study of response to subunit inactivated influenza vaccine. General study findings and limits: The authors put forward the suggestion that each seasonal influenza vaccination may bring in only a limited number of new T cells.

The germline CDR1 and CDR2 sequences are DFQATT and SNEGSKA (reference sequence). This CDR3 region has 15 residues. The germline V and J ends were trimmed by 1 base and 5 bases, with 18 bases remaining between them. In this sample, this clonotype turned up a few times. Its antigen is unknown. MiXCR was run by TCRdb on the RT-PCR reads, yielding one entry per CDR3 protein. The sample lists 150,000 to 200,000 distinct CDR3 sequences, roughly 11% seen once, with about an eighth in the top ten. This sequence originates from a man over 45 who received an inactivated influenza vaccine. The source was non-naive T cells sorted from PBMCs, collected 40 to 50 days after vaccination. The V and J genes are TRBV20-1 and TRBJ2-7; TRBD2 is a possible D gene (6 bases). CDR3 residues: CSARVVGTASHEQYF. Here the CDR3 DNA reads TGCAGTGCTAGAGTTGTGGGGACTGCCAGCCACGAGCAGTACTTC.